This T cell receptor beta chain was obtained from a study of blood T cell repertoires in COVID-19. Looking at the study overall: T cells, B-cell-depleted T cells, or PBMCs provided the cDNA or gDNA that served as material.

Seattle cases were enrolled at active infection and followed longitudinally. Profiled with immunoSEQ multiplex PCR; TCRdb holds only in-frame clones, not every one. This table holds over 150,000 clones, roughly four fifths found once. The CDR3 extends over 14 amino acids. V was trimmed by 8 bases and J by 8 bases, leaving 21 bases between them. Germline lookup yields CDR1 MNHEY and CDR2 SMNVEV (reference sequence). Sequenced input: peripheral blood. This TCR derives from a woman in her seventies with COVID-19, enrolled during active disease. The chain recombines TRBV27 with TRBJ1-2; a possible D gene is TRBD1 (6 bases). CDR3 sequence: CASSTPGTTPGYTF. In nucleotides, the CDR3 is TGTGCCAGCTCCACCCCCGGGACAACCCCCGGCTACACCTTC.